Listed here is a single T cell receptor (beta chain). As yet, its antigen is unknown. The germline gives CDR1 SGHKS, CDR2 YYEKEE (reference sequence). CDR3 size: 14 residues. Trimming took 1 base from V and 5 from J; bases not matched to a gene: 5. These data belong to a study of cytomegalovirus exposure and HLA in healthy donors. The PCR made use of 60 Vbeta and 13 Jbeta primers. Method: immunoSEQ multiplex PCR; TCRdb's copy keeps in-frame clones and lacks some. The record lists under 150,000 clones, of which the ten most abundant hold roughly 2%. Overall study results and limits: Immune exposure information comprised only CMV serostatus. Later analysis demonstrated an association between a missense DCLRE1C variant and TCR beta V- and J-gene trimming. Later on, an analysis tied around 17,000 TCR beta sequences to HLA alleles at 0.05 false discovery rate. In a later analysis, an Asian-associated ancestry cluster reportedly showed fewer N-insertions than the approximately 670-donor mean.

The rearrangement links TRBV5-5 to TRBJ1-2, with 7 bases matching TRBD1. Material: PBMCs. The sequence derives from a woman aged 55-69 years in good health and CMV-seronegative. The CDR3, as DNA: TGTGCCAGCAGCTTGCCGGGACAGAAGTATGGCTACACCTTC. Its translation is CASSLPGQKYGYTF.